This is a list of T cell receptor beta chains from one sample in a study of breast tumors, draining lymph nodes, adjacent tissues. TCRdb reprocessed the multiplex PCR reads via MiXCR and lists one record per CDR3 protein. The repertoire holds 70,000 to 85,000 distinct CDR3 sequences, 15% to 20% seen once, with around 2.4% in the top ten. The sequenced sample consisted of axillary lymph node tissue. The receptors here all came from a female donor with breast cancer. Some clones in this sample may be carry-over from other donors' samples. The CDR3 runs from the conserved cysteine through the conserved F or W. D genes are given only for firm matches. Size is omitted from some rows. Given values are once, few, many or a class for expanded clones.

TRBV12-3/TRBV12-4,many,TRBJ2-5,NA,TGTGCCAGCAGTTTAGGAACAGGGAGGGTCCAGTACTTC,CASSLGTGRVQYF
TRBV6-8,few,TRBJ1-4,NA,TGTGCCAGCAGTTTAGAGGGGTTTAATGAAAAACTGTTTTTT,CASSLEGFNEKLFF
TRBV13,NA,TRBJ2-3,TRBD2,TGTGCCAGCAGCGGCGGCGCTAGCGGGCCCTCCCCTAGCACAGATACGCAGTATTTT,CASSGGASGPSPSTDTQYF
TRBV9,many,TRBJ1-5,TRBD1,TGTGCCAGCAGCGTAGGACAGGGCTCCAATCAGCCCCAGCATTTT,CASSVGQGSNQPQHF
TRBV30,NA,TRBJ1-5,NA,TGTGCCTGGGGCCCTTCTGGCAATCAGCCCCAGCATTTT,CAWGPSGNQPQHF
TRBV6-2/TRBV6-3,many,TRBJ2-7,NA,TGTGCCAGCAGTAAAAACCTGGACGTGAGGACCGCCCCCCACTTC,CASSKNLDVRTAPHF
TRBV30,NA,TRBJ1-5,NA,TGTGCCTGGAGAGTAGGGGGGGATCAGCCCCAGCATTTT,CAWRVGGDQPQHF
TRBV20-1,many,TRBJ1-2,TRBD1,TGCAGTGCTACGGACAGGGCTTCCTATGGCTACACCTTC,CSATDRASYGYTF
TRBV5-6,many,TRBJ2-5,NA,TGTGCCAGCAGTTTGGGACGGTTCCAAGAGACCCAGTACTTC,CASSLGRFQETQYF
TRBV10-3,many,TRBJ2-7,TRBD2,TGTGCCATCAGGGGGACTAGCGGGAGCTACGAGCAGTACTTC,CAIRGTSGSYEQYF
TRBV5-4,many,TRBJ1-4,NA,TGTGCCAGCAGCTCCGACAGGAGAGGGCTGTTTTTT,CASSSDRRGLFF
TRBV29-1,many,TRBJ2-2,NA,TGCAGCGTTGGGCAGAACACCGGGGAGCTGTTTTTT,CSVGQNTGELFF
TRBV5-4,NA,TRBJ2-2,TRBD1,TGTGCCAGCAGCCCGGGACAGGCGAACATCGGGGAGCTGTTTTTT,CASSPGQANIGELFF
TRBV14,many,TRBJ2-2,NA,TGTGCCAGCAGGGGGCCGGGGAACACCGGGGAGCTGTTTTTT,CASRGPGNTGELFF
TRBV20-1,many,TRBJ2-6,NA,TGCAGTGCTAGAGAGAAGAGCGGGGCCAACGTCCTGACTTTC,CSAREKSGANVLTF
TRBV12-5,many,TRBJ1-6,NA,TGTGCTAGTGGTTTGGGCCCAAATTCACCCCTCCACTTT,CASGLGPNSPLHF
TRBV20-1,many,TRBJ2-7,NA,TGCAGTGCTGGCCAGGCCGGGGCCTACGAGCAGTACTTC,CSAGQAGAYEQYF